One sample yielded the 25 T cell receptor beta chains listed below, sequenced in a study of T cell responses to AZD1222 COVID-19 vaccine. Using immunoSEQ multiplex PCR, the repertoire was profiled, and TCRdb retains in-frame clones only, with some absent. The profile shows 110,000 to 150,000 clones, 80% to 95% of them singletons. The source material was peripheral blood, sampled on day 0 of AZD1222 vaccination. The receptors here all came from an adult in good health.

The chain couples TRBV25-1 to TRBJ1-1, with a weak D call TRBD1 (5 bases). This CDR3 has 12 amino acids. Trimming shortened V by 8 bases and J by 1 base, and 8 bases separated the two germline ends. Germline CDR1 reads MGHDK; CDR2 reads SYGVNS. The CDR3 DNA sequence: TGTGCCAGCTCGACAGCGAACACTGAAGCTTTCTTT. It specifies CASSTANTEAFF.

This chain uses TRBV14 with TRBJ2-1; the D is unclear. The CDR3 runs 14 residues. Trimming pared 5 bases from V and 6 bases from J, leaving 14 bases between. Per the germline V gene, CDR1 is SGHDN and CDR2 is FVKESK. The CDR3 is CASSSRQYFNEQFF. CDR3 in DNA: TGTGCCAGCAGCTCTCGGCAATATTTCAATGAGCAGTTCTTC.

Regarding this clone: At the DNA level, this CDR3 is encoded by other sequences in the same sample as well. The V call is TRBV6-5, the J call TRBJ2-7; TRBD2 agrees at 11 bases. In germline, CDR1 is MNHEY, CDR2 SVGAGI. The CDR3 has 15 residues. V was pared by 6 bases and J by 4 bases, with 8 bases of the junction left unmatched. The CDR3 coding sequence is TGTGCCAGCAGCCAACCGGGACTAGCGGCGTACGAGCAGTACTTC. This encodes CASSQPGLAAYEQYF.

V usage is TRBV6-5 and J usage is TRBJ2-1; D may be TRBD2 (5 bases). The germline gives CDR1 MNHEY, CDR2 SVGAGI. V was trimmed by 6 bases and J by 3 bases, leaving 12 bases between them. The CDR3 spans 14 residues. The CDR3 nucleotides read TGTGCCAGCAGGCGAGGACTGATCTACAATGAGCAGTTCTTC. Its translation: CASRRGLIYNEQFF.

The V call is TRBV5-1, the J call TRBJ2-5; 12 bases fit TRBD1. Germline CDR1 is SGHRS and CDR2 is YFSETQ. The V segment lost 9 bases and the J segment 0 bases; nucleotides outside the gene matches: 9. The CDR3 extends over 16 amino acids. Here the CDR3 DNA reads TGCGCCATTACACCGTGGGACAGGGGGCACCAAGAGACCCAGTACTTC. The encoded protein is CAITPWDRGHQETQYF.

The chain employs TRBV27 and TRBJ2-2; tentative D call: TRBD2 (6 bases). Trimming took off 8 bases at V and 7 bases at J, with 20 bases between the two ends. CDR1 is MNHEY and CDR2 is SMNVEV in the germline V gene (reference sequence). CDR3 size: 15 residues. The CDR3 region has the DNA TGTGCCAGCGGAAGACTAGAAATTTCGTACGGGGAGCTGTTTTTT. Protein product: CASGRLEISYGELFF.

In regard to this clone: This sample includes further DNA sequences coding for the same CDR3. V usage is TRBV10-3 and J usage is TRBJ1-1, with D hard to call. The V end lost 5 bases, the J end lost 1 base, and 5 bases lay between the germline ends. The germline gives CDR1 ENHRY, CDR2 SYGVKD. This CDR3 region has 12 residues. The CDR3: CAISPGNTEAFF. In nucleotides, the CDR3 is TGTGCCATCAGTCCAGGGAACACTGAAGCTTTCTTT.

CDR3 DNA: TGTGCCAGCGGCGGAGCAGATACGCAGTATTTT. Translation gives CASGGADTQYF. The chain has TRBV2 and TRBJ2-3; D is unresolved. V lost 8 bases and J lost 4, with 7 bases in between. Germline loops: CDR1 SNHLY, CDR2 FYNNEI. The CDR3 contains 11 residues.

The gene calls are TRBV5-1 and TRBJ1-4; D is ambiguous. Trimming stripped 2 bases from V and 6 bases from J, with 8 bases between. Germline CDR1 reads SGHRS; CDR2 reads YFSETQ. CDR3 length: 13 amino acids. The CDR3 spells CASSFGPDEKLFF. The DNA for the CDR3 is TGCGCCAGCAGCTTCGGACCAGATGAAAAACTGTTTTTT.

Here the CDR3 reads CASRKNGGVGNQPQHF. The CDR3 coding sequence is TGTGCCAGCAGAAAGAATGGAGGGGTGGGGAATCAGCCCCAGCATTTT. V and J are TRBV27 and TRBJ1-5, with a tentative D call TRBD1 (5 bases). Germline loops: CDR1 MNHEY, CDR2 SMNVEV (reference sequence). This CDR3 spans 16 amino acids. V dropped 6 bases and J dropped 4 bases, with 19 bases sitting between them.

The V and J genes are TRBV6-4 and TRBJ2-2; D uncertain. The CDR3 runs 14 residues. Germline V CDR1 and CDR2: MRHNA, SNTAGT. V gave up 6 bases and J gave up 0 bases, with 8 bases separating them. The CDR3 DNA sequence: TGTGCCAGCAGCCTGACTTCGAACACCGGGGAGCTGTTTTTT. It is translated as CASSLTSNTGELFF.

This chain connects TRBV10-3 to TRBJ1-2; D unclear. Germline CDR1 is ENHRY and CDR2 is SYGVKD. The CDR3 totals 12 residues. With 6 bases removed from V and 3 bases from J, the gap between germline ends came to 8 bases. This CDR3 reads CAIRGNDYGYTF. CDR3 sequence (DNA): TGTGCCATCAGGGGAAATGACTATGGCTACACCTTC.

This chain connects TRBV5-1 to TRBJ2-7; TRBD2 matches 7 bases. The CDR3 is made up of 15 amino acids. V lost 1 base and J lost 5; bases outside the gene matches: 9. Germline V gene lookup returns CDR1 SGHRS and CDR2 YFSETQ. In DNA form, the CDR3 reads TGCGCCAGCAGCTTGCGGGGGGTCCTGGGGGACGAGCAGTACTTC. Residues: CASSLRGVLGDEQYF.

This chain joins TRBV6-5 and TRBJ1-1; D is undetermined. This CDR3 has 14 residues. From germline, CDR1 is MNHEY and CDR2 SVGAGI. V was clipped by 5 bases and J by 0 bases, with 10 bases between them. The CDR3 DNA sequence: TGTGCCAGCAGTCAGAGGGTAATGAACACTGAAGCTTTCTTT. It yields the protein CASSQRVMNTEAFF.

The chain combines TRBV6-5 with TRBJ1-6; D call uncertain. Germline V gives CDR1 MNHEY, CDR2 SVGAGI. The CDR3 loop spans 15 amino acids. Between the trimmed V and J ends, which lost 6 bases and 1 base, there was a span of 10 bases. The CDR3 loop is CASRAQVSYNSPLHF. The CDR3 nucleotides read TGTGCCAGCAGAGCCCAAGTATCCTATAATTCACCCCTCCACTTT.

This chain joins TRBV7-3 and TRBJ2-4; D may be TRBD1 (5 bases). The CDR3 runs to 13 residues. The V end was cut by 5 bases, the J end by 4 bases, with 9 bases between. Germline loops: CDR1 SGHTA, CDR2 FQGTGA. CDR3 sequence (DNA): TGTGCCAGCAGCGCCGGACAAAAAAACATTCAGTACTTC. Translating it yields CASSAGQKNIQYF. The full variable domain, its missing parts supplied by reference TRBV7-3 and TRBJ2-4, is GAGVSQTPSNKVTEKGKYVELRCDPISGHTALYWYRQSLGQGPEFLIYFQGTGAADDSGLPNDRFFAVRPEGSVSTLKIQRTERGDSAVYLCASSAGQKNIQYFGAGTRLSVL.

The chain employs TRBV12-5 and TRBJ1-1; unclear D gene. The germline V and J ends were trimmed by 2 bases and 1 base, with 5 bases remaining between them. The CDR3 is 13 amino acids. Germline V lookup: CDR1 LGHNT, CDR2 FRNRAP. The CDR3 sequence is CASGLTANTEAFF. The CDR3, as DNA: TGTGCTAGTGGTTTGACAGCGAACACTGAAGCTTTCTTT.

The V and J genes are TRBV18 and TRBJ2-1; D perhaps matches TRBD1 (7 bases). The CDR3 sequence is 17 residues long. The germline gives CDR1 KGHSH, CDR2 LQKENI. Trimming pared 6 bases from V and 0 bases from J, leaving 18 bases between. CDR3 protein: CASSPQGGRSSYNEQFF. The CDR3 DNA sequence: TGTGCCAGCTCCCCCCAGGGGGGCAGGAGCTCCTACAATGAGCAGTTCTTC.

The gene calls are TRBV2 and TRBJ1-1; tentative D call: TRBD1 (5 bases). Germline values: CDR1 SNHLY, CDR2 FYNNEI. V lost 4 bases, J lost 1 base, and 10 bases lay in between. The CDR3 totals 14 residues. Here the CDR3 DNA reads TGTGCCAGCAGTGTGATGGGGGGGAACACTGAAGCTTTCTTT. This codes for CASSVMGGNTEAFF.

This clone was seen a handful of times. V and J are TRBV25-1 and TRBJ1-2; the D is unclear. The CDR3 covers 14 residues. Trimming removed 2 bases from V and 6 bases from J, with 13 bases in between. In germline, CDR1 is MGHDK, CDR2 SYGVNS. The CDR3 DNA is TGTGCCAGCAGTGAACAAGGGCGCACGAATGGCTACACCTTC. This gives the protein CASSEQGRTNGYTF.

The rearrangement joins TRBV19 to TRBJ2-7; 11 nucleotides match TRBD1. J gave up 3 bases and V 5 bases, and 6 bases lay outside the gene matches. Germline V gene lookup returns CDR1 LNHDA and CDR2 SQIVND (reference sequence). This CDR3 is 15 amino acids long. The CDR3: CASSATGTGGYEQYF. CDR3 DNA: TGTGCCAGTAGTGCTACCGGGACAGGGGGCTACGAGCAGTACTTC.

This chain uses TRBV12-5 with TRBJ2-1, with TRBD1 matching over 7 bases. Germline V CDR1 and CDR2: LGHNT, FRNRAP. The CDR3 contains 11 residues. V dropped 6 bases and J dropped 7; count of bases not matched to a gene: 0. CDR3 in DNA: TGTGCTAGTGGCAGGGGGAATGAGCAGTTCTTC. It specifies CASGRGNEQFF. The entire variable domain, with the rest obtained from reference TRBV12-5 and TRBJ2-1, is as follows: DARVTQTPRHKVTEMGQEVTMRCQPILGHNTVFWYRQTMMQGLELLAYFRNRAPLDDSGMPKDRFSAEMPDATLATLKIQPSEPRDSAVYFCASGRGNEQFFGPGTRLTVL.

The V and J genes are TRBV10-3 and TRBJ2-7; D call uncertain. V dropped 4 bases and J dropped 0 bases, with 4 bases sitting between them. The length of the CDR3 is 12 residues. Germline loops: CDR1 ENHRY, CDR2 SYGVKD. This chain's CDR3 is CAISVGSYEQYF. The CDR3 nucleotides are TGTGCCATCAGTGTGGGCTCCTACGAGCAGTACTTC.

This clone appeared a single time. V usage is TRBV6-5 and J usage is TRBJ2-7; 12 bases line up with TRBD2. Germline V lookup: CDR1 MNHEY, CDR2 SVGAGI. The junction had 4 bases not matched to a gene; V was cut back by 7 bases and J by 0 bases. The CDR3 has 15 amino acids. The CDR3 DNA reads as TGTGCCAGCACCCCGACTAGCGGGAGCTCCTACGAGCAGTACTTC. Translation gives CASTPTSGSSYEQYF.

V is TRBV28 and J is TRBJ1-1; D not resolved. CDR1 and CDR2 from the germline V gene are MDHEN and SYDVKM. Trimming shortened V by 8 bases and J by 1 base, and 14 bases separated the two germline ends. The CDR3 length is 14 residues. DNA for the CDR3: TGTGCCAGCTTTTATCGGGGTGCGAACACTGAAGCTTTCTTT. Translation gives CASFYRGANTEAFF.